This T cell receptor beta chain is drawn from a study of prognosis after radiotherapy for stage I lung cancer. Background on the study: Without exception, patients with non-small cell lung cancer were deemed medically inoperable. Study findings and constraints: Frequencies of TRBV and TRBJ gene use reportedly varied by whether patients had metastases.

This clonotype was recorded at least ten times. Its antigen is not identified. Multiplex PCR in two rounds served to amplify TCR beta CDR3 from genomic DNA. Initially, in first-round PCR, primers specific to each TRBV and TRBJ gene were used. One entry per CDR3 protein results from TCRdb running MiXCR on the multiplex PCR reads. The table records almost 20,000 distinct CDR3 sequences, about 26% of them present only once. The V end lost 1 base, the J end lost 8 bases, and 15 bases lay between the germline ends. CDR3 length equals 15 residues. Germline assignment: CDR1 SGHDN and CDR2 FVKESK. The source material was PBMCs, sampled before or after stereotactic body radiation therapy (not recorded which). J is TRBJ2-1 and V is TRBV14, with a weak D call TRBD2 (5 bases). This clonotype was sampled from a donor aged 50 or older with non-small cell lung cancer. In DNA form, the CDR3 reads TGTGCCAGCAGCCAAGTTATGGGGAGTAGGGATGAGCAGTTCTTC. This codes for CASSQVMGSRDEQFF.